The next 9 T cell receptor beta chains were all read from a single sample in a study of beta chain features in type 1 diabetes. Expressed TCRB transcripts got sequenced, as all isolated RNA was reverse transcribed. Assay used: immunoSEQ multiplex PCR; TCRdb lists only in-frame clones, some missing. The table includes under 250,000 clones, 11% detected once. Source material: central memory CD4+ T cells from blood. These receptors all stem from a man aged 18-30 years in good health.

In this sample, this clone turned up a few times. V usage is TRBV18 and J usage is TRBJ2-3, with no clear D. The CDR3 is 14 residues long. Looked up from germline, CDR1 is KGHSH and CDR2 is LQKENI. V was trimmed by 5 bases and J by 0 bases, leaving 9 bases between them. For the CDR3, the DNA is TGTGCCAGCTCAGGGATCACTAGCACAGATACGCAGTATTTT. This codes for CASSGITSTDTQYF.

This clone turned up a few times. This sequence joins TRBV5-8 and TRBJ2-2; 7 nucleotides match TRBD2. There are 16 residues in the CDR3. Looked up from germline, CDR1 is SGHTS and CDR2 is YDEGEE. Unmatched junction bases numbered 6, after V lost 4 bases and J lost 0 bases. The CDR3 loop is CASSGRDYPNTGELFF. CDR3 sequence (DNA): TGTGCCAGCAGCGGACGGGACTACCCGAACACCGGGGAGCTGTTTTTT.

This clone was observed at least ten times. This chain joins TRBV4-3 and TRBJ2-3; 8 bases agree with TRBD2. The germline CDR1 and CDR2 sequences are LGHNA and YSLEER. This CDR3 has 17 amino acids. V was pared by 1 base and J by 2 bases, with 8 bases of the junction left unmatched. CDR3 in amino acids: CASSQGISGTVTDTQYF. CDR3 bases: TGCGCCAGCAGCCAAGGAATTAGCGGGACGGTCACAGATACGCAGTATTTT.

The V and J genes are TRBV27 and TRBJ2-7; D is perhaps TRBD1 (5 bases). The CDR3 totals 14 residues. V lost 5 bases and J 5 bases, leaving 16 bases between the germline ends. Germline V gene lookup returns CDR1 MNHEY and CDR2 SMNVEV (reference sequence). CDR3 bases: TGTGCCAGCAGTAGAAGGGGCGCATCGGACGAGCAGTACTTC. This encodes CASSRRGASDEQYF.

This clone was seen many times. The CDR3 nucleotides are TGTGCCTGGAGCGTACAGGGGCAGAACACTGAAGCTTTCTTT. It specifies CAWSVQGQNTEAFF. The J gene is TRBJ1-1, the V gene TRBV30; TRBD1 matches at 7 bases. With V trimmed by 3 bases and J by 1 base, 5 bases remained unmatched. The length of the CDR3 is 14 residues. In germline, CDR1 is GTSNPN, CDR2 SVGIG (reference sequence).

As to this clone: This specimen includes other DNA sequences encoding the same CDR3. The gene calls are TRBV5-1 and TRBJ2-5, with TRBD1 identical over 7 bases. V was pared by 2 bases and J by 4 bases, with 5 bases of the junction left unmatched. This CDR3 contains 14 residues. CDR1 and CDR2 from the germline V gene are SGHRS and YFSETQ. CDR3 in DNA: TGCGCCAGCAGCTTACAGGGGCCAGGAGAGACCCAGTACTTC. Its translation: CASSLQGPGETQYF.

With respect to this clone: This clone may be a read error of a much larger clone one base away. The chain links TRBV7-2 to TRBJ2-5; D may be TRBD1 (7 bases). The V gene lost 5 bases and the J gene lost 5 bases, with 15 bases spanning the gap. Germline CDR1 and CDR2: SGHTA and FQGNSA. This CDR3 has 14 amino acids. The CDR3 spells CASSARGARETQYF. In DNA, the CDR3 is TGTGCCAGCAGCGCCAGGGGGGCCCGCGAGACCCAGTACTTC.

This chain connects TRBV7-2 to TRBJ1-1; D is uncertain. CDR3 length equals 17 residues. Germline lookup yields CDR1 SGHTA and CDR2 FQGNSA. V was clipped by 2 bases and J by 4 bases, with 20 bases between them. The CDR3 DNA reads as TGTGCCAGCAGCTTACCGCGTGTCCGGGCCTCGGCCACTGAAGCTTTCTTT. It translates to CASSLPRVRASATEAFF.

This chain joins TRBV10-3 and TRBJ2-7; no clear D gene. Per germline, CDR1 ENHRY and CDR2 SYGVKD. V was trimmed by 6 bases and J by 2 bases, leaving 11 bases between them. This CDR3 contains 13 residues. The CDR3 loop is CAISPSPTYEQYF. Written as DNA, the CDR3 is TGTGCCATCAGCCCTAGTCCCACCTACGAGCAGTACTTC.